This T cell receptor (beta chain) was sequenced for a study of beta chain features in type 1 diabetes. Study-level information: Across all samples, over 85 million sorted cells were examined.

Reverse transcribing all isolated RNA meant expressed TCRB transcripts were sequenced. Profiled with immunoSEQ multiplex PCR; TCRdb holds only in-frame clones, not every one. The top ten hold under 1.5% of the sample, which has 130,000 to 150,000 clones, 10% seen once. CDR1 MNHEY and CDR2 SMNVEV come from the germline V gene (reference sequence). This CDR3 comprises 15 residues. J lost 8 bases, V lost 3 bases, and 7 bases had no gene match. This clone was observed at least ten times. The sequence derives from a young man in good health. The chain combines TRBV27 with TRBJ1-6, with 7 bases fitting TRBD1. The sample consisted of naive CD4+ T cells from blood. This chain's CDR3 is CASSLEQGIHSPLHF. As DNA, the CDR3 is TGTGCCAGCAGTTTGGAACAGGGGATACATTCACCCCTCCACTTT.